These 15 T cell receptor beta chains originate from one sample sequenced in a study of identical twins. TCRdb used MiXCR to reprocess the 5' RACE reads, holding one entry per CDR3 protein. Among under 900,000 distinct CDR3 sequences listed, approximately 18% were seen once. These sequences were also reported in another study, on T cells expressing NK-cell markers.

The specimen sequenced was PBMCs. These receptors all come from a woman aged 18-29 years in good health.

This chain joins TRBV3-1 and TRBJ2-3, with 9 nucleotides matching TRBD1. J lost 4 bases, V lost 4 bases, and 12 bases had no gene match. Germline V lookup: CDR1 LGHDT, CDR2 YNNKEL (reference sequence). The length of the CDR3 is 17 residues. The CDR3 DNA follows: TGTGCCAGCAGCCGTACCCTGACAGGGGGTTACGCAGATACGCAGTATTTT. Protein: CASSRTLTGGYADTQYF.

The CDR3 DNA sequence: TGTGCCATCAGTTCCGGGGACAGGGGGCGCGATGACTATGGCTACACCTTC. It yields the protein CAISSGDRGRDDYGYTF. The chain recombines TRBV10-3 with TRBJ1-2, with TRBD1 matching 12 bases. V lost 5 bases and J lost 3; bases outside the gene matches: 10. The CDR3 is made up of 17 amino acids. Per the germline V gene, CDR1 is ENHRY and CDR2 is SYGVKD.

CDR3 in DNA: TGCAGTGCTAGAGATGAGGGAAGGGGGGGTAATTCACCCCTCCACTTT. Its translation: CSARDEGRGGNSPLHF. The V call is TRBV20-1, the J call TRBJ1-6; tentative D call: TRBD1 (6 bases). Looked up from germline, CDR1 is DFQATT and CDR2 is SNEGSKA (reference sequence). The CDR3 is made up of 16 amino acids. V lost 0 bases and J 6 bases, leaving 15 bases between the germline ends.

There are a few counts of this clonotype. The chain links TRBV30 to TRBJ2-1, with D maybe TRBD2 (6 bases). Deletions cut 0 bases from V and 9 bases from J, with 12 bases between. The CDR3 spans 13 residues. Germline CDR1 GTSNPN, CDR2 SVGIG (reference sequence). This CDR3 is CAWSVLTSSEQFF. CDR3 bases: TGTGCCTGGAGTGTACTGACTAGTAGTGAGCAGTTCTTC.

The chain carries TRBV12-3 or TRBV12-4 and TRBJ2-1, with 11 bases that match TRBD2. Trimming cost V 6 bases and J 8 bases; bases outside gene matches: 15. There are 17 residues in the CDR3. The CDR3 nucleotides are TGTGCCAGCAGCCCCCCTTGGGGTAGCGGGGGGGCCGATGAGCAGTTCTTC. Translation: CASSPPWGSGGADEQFF.

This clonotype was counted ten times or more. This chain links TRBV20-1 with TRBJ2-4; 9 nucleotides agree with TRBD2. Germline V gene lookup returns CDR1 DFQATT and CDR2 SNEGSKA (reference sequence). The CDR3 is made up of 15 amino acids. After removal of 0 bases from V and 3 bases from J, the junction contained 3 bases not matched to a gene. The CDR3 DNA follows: TGCAGTGCTAGAGATCCGCGGGGGGGCAAAAACATTCAGTACTTC. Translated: CSARDPRGGKNIQYF.

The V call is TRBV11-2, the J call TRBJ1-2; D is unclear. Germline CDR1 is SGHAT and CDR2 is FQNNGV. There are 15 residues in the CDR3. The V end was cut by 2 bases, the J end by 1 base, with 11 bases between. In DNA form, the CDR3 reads TGTGCCAGCAGCTTAAGGTGGCAGAATAACTATGGCTACACCTTC. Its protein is CASSLRWQNNYGYTF. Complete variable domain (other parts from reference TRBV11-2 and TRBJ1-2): EAGVAQSPRYKIIEKRQSVAFWCNPISGHATLYWYQQILGQGPKLLIQFQNNGVVDDSQLPKDRFSAERLKGVDSTLKIQPAKLEDSAVYLCASSLRWQNNYGYTFGSGTRLTVV.

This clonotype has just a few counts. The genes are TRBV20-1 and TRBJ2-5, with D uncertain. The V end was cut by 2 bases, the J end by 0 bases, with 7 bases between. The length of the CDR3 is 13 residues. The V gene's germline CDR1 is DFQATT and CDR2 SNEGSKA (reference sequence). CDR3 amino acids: CSARRAYQETQYF. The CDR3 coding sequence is TGCAGTGCTAGAAGGGCGTACCAAGAGACCCAGTACTTC.

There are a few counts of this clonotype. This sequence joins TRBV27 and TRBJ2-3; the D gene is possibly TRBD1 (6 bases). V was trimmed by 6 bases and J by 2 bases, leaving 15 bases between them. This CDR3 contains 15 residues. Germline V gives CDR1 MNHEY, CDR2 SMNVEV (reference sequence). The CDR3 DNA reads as TGTGCCAGCAGACGAGACAGGTCCGACACAGATACGCAGTATTTT. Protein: CASRRDRSDTDTQYF.

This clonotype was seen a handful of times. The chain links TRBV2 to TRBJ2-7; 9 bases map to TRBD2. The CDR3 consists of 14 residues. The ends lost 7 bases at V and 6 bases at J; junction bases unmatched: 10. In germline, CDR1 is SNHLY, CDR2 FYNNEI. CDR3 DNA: TGTGCCAGCACTGTCGGACTAGCGTTGTCCGAGCAGTACTTC. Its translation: CASTVGLALSEQYF. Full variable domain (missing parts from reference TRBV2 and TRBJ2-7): EPEVTQTPSHQVTQMGQEVILRCVPISNHLYFYWYRQILGQKVEFLVSFYNNEISEKSEIFDDQFSVERPDGSNFTLKIRSTKLEDSAMYFCASTVGLALSEQYFGPGTRLTVT.

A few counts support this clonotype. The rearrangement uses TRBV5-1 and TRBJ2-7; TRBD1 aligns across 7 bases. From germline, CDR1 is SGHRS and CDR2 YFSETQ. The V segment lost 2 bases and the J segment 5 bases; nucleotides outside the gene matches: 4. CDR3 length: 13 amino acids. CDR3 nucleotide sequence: TGCGCCAGCAGCTTTCAACAGGGGCACGAGCAGTACTTC. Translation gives CASSFQQGHEQYF.

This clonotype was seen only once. CDR3: CSARDGGDGYTF. In nucleotides, the CDR3 is TGCAGTGCTAGAGATGGGGGGGATGGCTACACCTTC. This chain uses TRBV20-1 with TRBJ1-2, with D possibly TRBD1 on 5 matching bases. Germline CDR1 reads DFQATT; CDR2 reads SNEGSKA (reference sequence). Trimming removed 0 bases from V and 6 bases from J, with 8 bases in between. The CDR3 spans 12 residues.

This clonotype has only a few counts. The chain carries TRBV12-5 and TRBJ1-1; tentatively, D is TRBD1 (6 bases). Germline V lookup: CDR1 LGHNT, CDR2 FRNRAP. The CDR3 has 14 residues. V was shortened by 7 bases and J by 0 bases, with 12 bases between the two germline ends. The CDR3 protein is CASASQGLNTEAFF. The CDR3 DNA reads TGTGCTAGTGCTTCGCAGGGGCTGAACACTGAAGCTTTCTTT.

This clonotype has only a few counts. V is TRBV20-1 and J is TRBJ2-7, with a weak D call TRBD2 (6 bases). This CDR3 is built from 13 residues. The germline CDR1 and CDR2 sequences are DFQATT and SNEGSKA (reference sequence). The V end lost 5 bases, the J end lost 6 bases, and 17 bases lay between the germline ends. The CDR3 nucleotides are TGCAGTGCTCCGGGCTCTAGCGCGGGCGAGCAGTACTTC. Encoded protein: CSAPGSSAGEQYF.

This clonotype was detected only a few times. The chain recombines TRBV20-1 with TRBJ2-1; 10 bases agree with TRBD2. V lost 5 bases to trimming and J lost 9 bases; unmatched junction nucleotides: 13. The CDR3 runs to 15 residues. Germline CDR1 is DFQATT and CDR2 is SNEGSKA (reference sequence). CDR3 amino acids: CSASSGGGPVGEQFF. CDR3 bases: TGCAGTGCTTCAAGCGGGGGGGGCCCTGTGGGTGAGCAGTTCTTC.